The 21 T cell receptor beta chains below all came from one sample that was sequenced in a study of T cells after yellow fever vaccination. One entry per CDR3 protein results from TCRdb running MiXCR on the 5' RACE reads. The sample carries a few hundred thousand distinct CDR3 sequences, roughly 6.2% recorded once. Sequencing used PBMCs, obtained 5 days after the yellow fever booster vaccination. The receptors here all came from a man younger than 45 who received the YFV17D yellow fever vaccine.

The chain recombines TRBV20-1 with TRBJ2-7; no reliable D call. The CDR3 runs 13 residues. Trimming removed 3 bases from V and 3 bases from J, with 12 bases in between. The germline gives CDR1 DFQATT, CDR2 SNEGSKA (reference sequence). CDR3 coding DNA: TGCAGTGCTAGTGGGAACCCCTACTACGAGCAGTACTTC. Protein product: CSASGNPYYEQYF.

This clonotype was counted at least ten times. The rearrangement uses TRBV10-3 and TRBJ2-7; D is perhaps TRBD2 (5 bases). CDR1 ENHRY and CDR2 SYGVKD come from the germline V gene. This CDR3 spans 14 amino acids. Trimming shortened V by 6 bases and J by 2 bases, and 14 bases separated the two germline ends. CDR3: CAISPGVKTYEQYF. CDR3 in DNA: TGTGCCATCAGCCCCGGGGTAAAGACCTACGAGCAGTACTTC.

CDR3 region: CASSLSLSSNEQYF. The CDR3 DNA reads TGTGCCAGCAGTTTATCTCTGTCTAGCAACGAGCAGTACTTC. The V and J genes are TRBV27 and TRBJ2-7, with D maybe TRBD2 (5 bases). V was pared by 0 bases and J by 5 bases, with 11 bases between. Per the germline V gene, CDR1 is MNHEY and CDR2 is SMNVEV (reference sequence). The CDR3 loop spans 14 amino acids.

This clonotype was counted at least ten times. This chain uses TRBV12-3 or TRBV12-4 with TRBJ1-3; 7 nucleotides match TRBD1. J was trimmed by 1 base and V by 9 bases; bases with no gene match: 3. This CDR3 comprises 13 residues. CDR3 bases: TGTGCCAGTCGACAGGGATCTGGAAACACCATATATTTT. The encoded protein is CASRQGSGNTIYF.

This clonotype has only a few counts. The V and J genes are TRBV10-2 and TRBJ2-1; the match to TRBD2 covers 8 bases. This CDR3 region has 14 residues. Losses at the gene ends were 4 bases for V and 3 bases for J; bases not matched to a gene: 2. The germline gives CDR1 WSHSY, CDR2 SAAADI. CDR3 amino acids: CASSATSGYNEQFF. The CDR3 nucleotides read TGCGCCAGCAGTGCCACTAGCGGCTACAATGAGCAGTTCTTC.

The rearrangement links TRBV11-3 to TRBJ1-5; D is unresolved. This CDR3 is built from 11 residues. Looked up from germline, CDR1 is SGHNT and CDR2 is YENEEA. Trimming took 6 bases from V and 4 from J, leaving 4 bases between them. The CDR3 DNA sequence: TGTGCCAGCAGACCTAATCAGCCCCAGCATTTT. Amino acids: CASRPNQPQHF.

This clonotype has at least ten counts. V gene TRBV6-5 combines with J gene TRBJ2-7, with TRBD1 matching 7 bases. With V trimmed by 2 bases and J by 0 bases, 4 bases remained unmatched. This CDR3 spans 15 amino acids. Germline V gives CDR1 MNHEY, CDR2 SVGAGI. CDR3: CASSYRTGYSYEQYF. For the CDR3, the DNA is TGTGCCAGCAGTTACCGGACAGGATACTCCTACGAGCAGTACTTC.

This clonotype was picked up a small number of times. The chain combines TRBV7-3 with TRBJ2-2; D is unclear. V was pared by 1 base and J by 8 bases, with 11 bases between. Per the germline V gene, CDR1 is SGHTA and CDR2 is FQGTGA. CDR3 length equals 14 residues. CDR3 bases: TGTGCCAGCAGCTTAAGTGGGAAGTCTGGGGAGCTGTTTTTT. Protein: CASSLSGKSGELFF.

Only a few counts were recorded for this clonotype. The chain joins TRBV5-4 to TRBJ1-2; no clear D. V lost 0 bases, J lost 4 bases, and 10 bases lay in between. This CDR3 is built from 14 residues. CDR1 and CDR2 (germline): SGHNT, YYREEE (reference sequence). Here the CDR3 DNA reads TGTGCCAGCAGCTTGGCCGGAAGTGGCTATGGCTACACCTTC. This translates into CASSLAGSGYGYTF.

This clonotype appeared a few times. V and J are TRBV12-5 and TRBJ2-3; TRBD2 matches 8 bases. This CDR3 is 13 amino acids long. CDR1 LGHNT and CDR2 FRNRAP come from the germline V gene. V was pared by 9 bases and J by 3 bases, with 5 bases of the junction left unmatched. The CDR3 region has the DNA TGTGCTAGCAGCGGGAGTGGTACAGATACGCAGTATTTT. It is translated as CASSGSGTDTQYF.

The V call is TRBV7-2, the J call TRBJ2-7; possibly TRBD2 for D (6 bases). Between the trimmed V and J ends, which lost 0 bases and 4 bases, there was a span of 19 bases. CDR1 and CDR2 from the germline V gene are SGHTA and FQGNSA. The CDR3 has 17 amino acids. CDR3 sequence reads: CASSLARGVGAVYEQYF. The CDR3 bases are TGTGCCAGCAGCTTAGCGCGGGGTGTCGGTGCGGTGTACGAGCAGTACTTC.

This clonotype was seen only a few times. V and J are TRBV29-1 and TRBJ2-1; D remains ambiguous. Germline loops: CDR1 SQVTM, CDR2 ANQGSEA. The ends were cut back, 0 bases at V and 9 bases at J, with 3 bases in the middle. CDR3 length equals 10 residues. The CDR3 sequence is CSVEDFEQFF. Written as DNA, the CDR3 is TGCAGCGTTGAAGATTTTGAGCAGTTCTTC.

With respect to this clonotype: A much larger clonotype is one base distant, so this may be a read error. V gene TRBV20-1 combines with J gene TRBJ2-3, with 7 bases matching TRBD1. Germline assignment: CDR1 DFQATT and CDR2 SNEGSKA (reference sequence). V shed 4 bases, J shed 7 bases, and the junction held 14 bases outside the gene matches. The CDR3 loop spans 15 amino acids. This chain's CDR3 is CSANSKGASRNTQYF. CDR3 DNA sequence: TGCAGTGCTAATTCAAAGGGGGCCAGTCGCAATACGCAGTATTTT.

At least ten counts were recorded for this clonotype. CDR3 bases: TGTGCCAGCAGCAGGGACTTCCCCGCCTACGAGCAGTACTTC. It is translated as CASSRDFPAYEQYF. The V and J genes are TRBV6-1 and TRBJ2-7; possibly TRBD2 for D (6 bases). CDR1 and CDR2 from the germline V gene are MNHNS and SASEGT. V was cut by 6 bases and J by 2 bases, with 14 bases left in between. This CDR3 spans 14 amino acids.

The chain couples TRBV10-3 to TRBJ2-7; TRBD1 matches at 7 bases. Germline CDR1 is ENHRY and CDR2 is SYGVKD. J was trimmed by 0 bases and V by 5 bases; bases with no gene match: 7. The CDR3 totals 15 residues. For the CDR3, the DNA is TGTGCCATCAGTTCGGGACAGTCGAGCTCCTACGAGCAGTACTTC. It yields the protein CAISSGQSSSYEQYF.

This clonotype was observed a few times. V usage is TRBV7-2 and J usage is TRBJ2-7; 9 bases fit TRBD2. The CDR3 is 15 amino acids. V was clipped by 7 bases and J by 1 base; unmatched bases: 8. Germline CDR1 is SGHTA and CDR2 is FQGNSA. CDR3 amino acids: CASTYSGSRSYEQYF. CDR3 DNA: TGTGCCAGCACCTATAGCGGGAGTCGATCCTACGAGCAGTACTTC.

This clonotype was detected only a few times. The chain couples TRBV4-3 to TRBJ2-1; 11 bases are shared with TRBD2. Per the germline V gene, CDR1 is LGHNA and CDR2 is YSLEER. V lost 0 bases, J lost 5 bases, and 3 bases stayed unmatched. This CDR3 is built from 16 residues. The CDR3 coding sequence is TGCGCCAGCAGCCAAGATAGCGGGAGGGTGGACAATGAGCAGTTCTTC. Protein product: CASSQDSGRVDNEQFF.

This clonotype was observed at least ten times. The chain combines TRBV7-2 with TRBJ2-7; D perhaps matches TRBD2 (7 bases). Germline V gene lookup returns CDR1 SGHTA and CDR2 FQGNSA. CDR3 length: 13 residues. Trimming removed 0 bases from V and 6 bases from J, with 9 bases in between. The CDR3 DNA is TGTGCCAGCAGCTTAGCAGGGGGGGCCGAGCAGTACTTC. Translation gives CASSLAGGAEQYF.

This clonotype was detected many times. The DNA for the CDR3 is TGTGCCACCAGCAGAGATCGGCCGGGGTTTAATTCACCCCTCCACTTT. This codes for CATSRDRPGFNSPLHF. The genes are TRBV15 and TRBJ1-6; D gene unclear. Germline V CDR1 and CDR2: LNHNV, YYDKDF (reference sequence). Trimming stripped 0 bases from V and 6 bases from J, with 12 bases between. There are 16 residues in the CDR3.

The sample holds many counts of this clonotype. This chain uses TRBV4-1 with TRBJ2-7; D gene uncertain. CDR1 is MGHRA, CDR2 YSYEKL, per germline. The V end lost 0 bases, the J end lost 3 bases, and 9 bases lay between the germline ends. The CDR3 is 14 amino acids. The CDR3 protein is CASSQDRVGYEQYF. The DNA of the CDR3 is TGCGCCAGCAGCCAAGATAGGGTAGGCTACGAGCAGTACTTC.

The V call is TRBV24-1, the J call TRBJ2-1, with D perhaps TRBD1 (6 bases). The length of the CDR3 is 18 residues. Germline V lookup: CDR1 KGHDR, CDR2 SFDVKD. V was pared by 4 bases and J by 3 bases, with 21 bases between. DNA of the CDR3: TGTGCCACCAGTGACCCAGACGACAGGACCGTTAACTACAATGAGCAGTTCTTC. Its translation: CATSDPDDRTVNYNEQFF.